This entry describes one T cell receptor (beta chain). The study excluded patients with uncontrolled infection, other autoimmune disease, pregnancy or lactation. The data originate from a study of T cells in Graves' hyperthyroidism and ophthalmopathy. TCR beta CDR3 region amplification was performed from RNA transcripts. The TCR CDR3 first-round RT-PCR relied on the HTBI primer set. TCRdb re-derived calls from the multiplex PCR reads in MiXCR, one entry per CDR3 protein. The sample includes more than 500,000 distinct CDR3 sequences, roughly 15% seen only once; the top ten take approximately 4.2%. Germline V lookup: CDR1 LNHDA, CDR2 SQIVND (reference sequence). The CDR3 has 18 amino acids. With V trimmed by 5 bases and J by 3 bases, 15 bases remained unmatched.

The clonotype was recovered from a woman aged 40 to 50 with Graves' ophthalmopathy. Sequenced input: blood. The chain employs TRBV19 and TRBJ1-5; 8 bases line up with TRBD1. CDR3 coding DNA: TGTGCCAGTAGTGCAGCGGACAGGGAAAGAAGTTACAATCAGCCCCAGCATTTT. This translates into CASSAADRERSYNQPQHF.